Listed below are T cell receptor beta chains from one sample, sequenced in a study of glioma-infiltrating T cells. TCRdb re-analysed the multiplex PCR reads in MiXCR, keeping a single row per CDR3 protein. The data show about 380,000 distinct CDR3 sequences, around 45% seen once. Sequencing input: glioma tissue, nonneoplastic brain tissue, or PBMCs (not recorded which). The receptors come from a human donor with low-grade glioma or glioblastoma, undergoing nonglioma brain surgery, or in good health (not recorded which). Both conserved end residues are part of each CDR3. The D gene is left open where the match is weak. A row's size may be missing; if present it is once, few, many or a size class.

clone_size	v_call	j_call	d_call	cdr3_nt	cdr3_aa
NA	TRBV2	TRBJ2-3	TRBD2	TGTGCCAGCAGTGAACCAAGCGGGATTTACACAGATACGCAGTATTTT	CASSEPSGIYTDTQYF
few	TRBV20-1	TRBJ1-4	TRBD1	TGCAGTGCTAGCTTCAGGGGGCCCGAAAAACTGTTTTTT	CSASFRGPEKLFF
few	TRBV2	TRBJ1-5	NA	TGTGCCAGCACCAACGGGCGTCGGGGTAATCAGCCCCAGCATTTT	CASTNGRRGNQPQHF
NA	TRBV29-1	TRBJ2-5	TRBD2	TGCAGTTCCGGGCCTAGCGGACAAGAGACCCAGTACTTC	CSSGPSGQETQYF
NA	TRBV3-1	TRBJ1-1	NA	TGTGCCAGCAGCCAAAGGGTCCGGAACACTGAAGCTTTCTTT	CASSQRVRNTEAFF
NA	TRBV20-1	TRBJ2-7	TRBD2	TGCAGTGCTAGAGGCCCCTTAGGCGGGAGGGCGTTCGCCTACGAGCAGTACTTC	CSARGPLGGRAFAYEQYF
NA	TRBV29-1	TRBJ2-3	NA	TGCAGCCTTGAGGCGGGGGCGAGAGATACGCAGTATTTT	CSLEAGARDTQYF
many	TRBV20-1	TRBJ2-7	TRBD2	TGCAGTGCTAAGGGGGCGGCACTAGCGGGTTCCTACGAGCAGTACTTC	CSAKGAALAGSYEQYF
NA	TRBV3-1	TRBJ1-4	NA	TGTGCCAGCAGCCAAGGTTGGGGGGGTGAAAAACTGTTTTTT	CASSQGWGGEKLFF
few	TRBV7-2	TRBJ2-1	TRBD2	TGTGCCAGCAGCTTCCGGACTAGCGGTTACAATGAGCAGTTCTTC	CASSFRTSGYNEQFF
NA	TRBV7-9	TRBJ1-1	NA	TGTGCCAGCAGCTTGACCCCGTCTGAAGCTTTCTTT	CASSLTPSEAFF
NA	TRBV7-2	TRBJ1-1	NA	TGTGCCAGCAGCTTACAGTCCGTCTGGACTGAAGCTTTCTTT	CASSLQSVWTEAFF
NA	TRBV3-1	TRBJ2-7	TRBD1	TGTGCCAGCAGCCAAGATCGAGTGGGGACAGGGGGCCACGGTATCACCTACGAGCAGTACTTC	CASSQDRVGTGGHGITYEQYF
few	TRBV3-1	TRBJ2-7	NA	TGTGCCAGCAGCCCCGGGACCGCAGCCTACGAGCAGTACTTC	CASSPGTAAYEQYF
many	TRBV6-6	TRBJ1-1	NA	TGTGCCAGCAGTTACTCGAGTCGGAACACTGAAGCTTTCTTT	CASSYSSRNTEAFF
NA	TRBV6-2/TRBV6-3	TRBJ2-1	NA	TGTGCCAGCAGAAAACTACAGGGGACTCCAGCCTACAATGAGCAGTTCTTC	CASRKLQGTPAYNEQFF
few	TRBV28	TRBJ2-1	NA	TGTGCCAGCAGTTTGGTGGGGCCCTACAATGAGCAGTTCTTC	CASSLVGPYNEQFF
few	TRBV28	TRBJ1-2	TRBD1	TGTGCCAGCAGTCTGGACAGGGCGGTGGCTAACTATGGCTACACCTTC	CASSLDRAVANYGYTF
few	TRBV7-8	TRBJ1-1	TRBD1	TGTGCCAGCAGCCCCGGACAGGGGGGCGCTTTCTTT	CASSPGQGGAFF
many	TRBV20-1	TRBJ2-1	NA	TGCAGTGCTAGAGATCTTGACGGGAGCCCCTACAATGAGCAGTTCTTC	CSARDLDGSPYNEQFF
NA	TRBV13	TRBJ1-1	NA	TGTGCCAGCAGCGAACAACTAGAGAATCGGAACACTGAAGCTTTCTTT	CASSEQLENRNTEAFF
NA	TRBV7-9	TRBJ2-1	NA	TGTGCCAGCAGCTTGGGAAGGGGAAGGGGCTCCTACAATGAGCAGTTCTTC	CASSLGRGRGSYNEQFF
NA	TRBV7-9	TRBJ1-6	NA	TGTGCCAGCAGCTGGGGCCCCTCCGGTAATTCACCCCTCCACTTT	CASSWGPSGNSPLHF
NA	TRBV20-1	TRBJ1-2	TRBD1	TGCAGTGCTACAACGACAGGGACTTACTATGGCCACACCTTC	CSATTTGTYYGHTF
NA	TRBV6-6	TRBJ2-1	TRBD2	TGTGCCAGCAGTTTAGGTGAAGCGGGAGTCTACAATGAGCAGTTCTTC	CASSLGEAGVYNEQFF
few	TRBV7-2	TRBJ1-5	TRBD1	TGTGCCAGCAGCTTAAGGGACAGAAGATTTGAGGCCAATCAGCCCCAGCATTTT	CASSLRDRRFEANQPQHF
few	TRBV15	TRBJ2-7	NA	TGTGCCACCAGCAGGTCCCGGGACAAGGCCTACGAGCAGTACTTC	CATSRSRDKAYEQYF
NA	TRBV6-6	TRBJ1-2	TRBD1	TGTGCCAGCAGTTACTCGCCAGGGGGGGCATATGGCTACACCTTC	CASSYSPGGAYGYTF
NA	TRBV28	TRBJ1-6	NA	TGTGCCAGCAGTTTATATCGGGGGGCCGGAAATTCACCCCTCCACTTT	CASSLYRGAGNSPLHF
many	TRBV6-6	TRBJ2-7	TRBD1	TGTGCCAGCAGTTACGTGCAGGGGGCCTACGAGCAGTACTTC	CASSYVQGAYEQYF
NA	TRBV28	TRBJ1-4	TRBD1	TGTGCCGGTGGGGGACAGGGGGGTTATGAAAAACTGTTTTTT	CAGGGQGGYEKLFF
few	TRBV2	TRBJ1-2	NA	TGTGCCAGCCTCCCCCGAGTAGGGTATGGCTACACCTTC	CASLPRVGYGYTF
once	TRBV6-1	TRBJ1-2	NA	TGTGCCAGCAGTTCTACGGATAGCTATGGCTACACCTTC	CASSSTDSYGYTF
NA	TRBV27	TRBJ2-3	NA	TGTGCCAGCAGCGTAGAACAGGGTCGCACAGATACGCAGTATTTT	CASSVEQGRTDTQYF
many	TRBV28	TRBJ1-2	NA	TGTGCCAGCAGCCCCACCCTGGGCGGGGGGCTTAGGTATGGCTACACCTTC	CASSPTLGGGLRYGYTF
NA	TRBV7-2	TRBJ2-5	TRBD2	TGTGCCAGCAGCTTTCGCGCGGGAGAGGAATGGACCCAGTACTTC	CASSFRAGEEWTQYF
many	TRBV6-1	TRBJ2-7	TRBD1	TGTGCCAGCAGTGCTCGGACAGGCTACGAGCAGTACTTC	CASSARTGYEQYF
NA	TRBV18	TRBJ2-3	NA	TGTGCCAGCCAACCCTACACAGATACGCAGTATTTT	CASQPYTDTQYF
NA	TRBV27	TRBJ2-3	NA	TGTGCCAGCAGTCCCTACACAAATACGCAGTATTTT	CASSPYTNTQYF
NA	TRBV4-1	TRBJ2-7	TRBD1	TGCGCCAGCAGCATAAGACAGGGCCTTGACTACGAGCAGTACTTC	CASSIRQGLDYEQYF
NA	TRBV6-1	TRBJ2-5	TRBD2	TGTGCCAGCAGTGAATTTTTACGGCTAGCGGGAGTAGAGACCCAGTACTTC	CASSEFLRLAGVETQYF
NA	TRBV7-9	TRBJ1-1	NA	TGTGCCAGCAGCTTAGGAGCGGGGAACACTGAAGCTTTCTTT	CASSLGAGNTEAFF
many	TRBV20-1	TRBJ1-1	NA	TGCAGTGCTAGAAGACCTGGGGTCTCTGAAGCTTTCTTT	CSARRPGVSEAFF
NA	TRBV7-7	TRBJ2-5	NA	TGTGCTAGCAGATTAGACGGTTCGCAAGAGACCCAGTACTTC	CASRLDGSQETQYF
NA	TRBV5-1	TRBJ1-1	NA	TGCGCCAGCAGCTTAAGTCAGGTTAACACTGAAGCTTTCTTT	CASSLSQVNTEAFF
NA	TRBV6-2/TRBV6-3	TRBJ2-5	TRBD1	TGTGCCAGCAGTTACTCGTCGACAGGGGGACAAGAGACCCAGTACTTC	CASSYSSTGGQETQYF
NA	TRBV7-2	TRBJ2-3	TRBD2	TGTGCCAGCAGCCCCGGGGGCCTAGCGGGAGTAGCAGATACGCAGTATTTT	CASSPGGLAGVADTQYF
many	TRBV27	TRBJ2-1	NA	TGTGCCAGCAGTTTCCCCGACAGGCCGTACAATGAGCAGTTCTTC	CASSFPDRPYNEQFF
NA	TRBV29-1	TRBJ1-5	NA	TGCAGCGTCCCCGGGACGGCGGTCGGACAGCCCCAGCATTTT	CSVPGTAVGQPQHF
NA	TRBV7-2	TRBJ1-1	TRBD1	TGTGCCAGCAGCCTGGGACTGGGGACAGGCCTTGAAGCTTTCTTT	CASSLGLGTGLEAFF
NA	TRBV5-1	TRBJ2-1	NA	TGCGCCAGCAGCTTGGGTCTAGCGAGGGGCAATGAGCAGTTCTTC	CASSLGLARGNEQFF
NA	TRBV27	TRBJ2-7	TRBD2	TGTGCCAGCAAACCCATCCCGGCTAGCGGGTATTCCTACGAGCAGTACTTC	CASKPIPASGYSYEQYF
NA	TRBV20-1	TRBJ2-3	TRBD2	TGCAGTGCTGGTGCTACCGGGACTAGCAGCACAGATACGCAGTATTTT	CSAGATGTSSTDTQYF